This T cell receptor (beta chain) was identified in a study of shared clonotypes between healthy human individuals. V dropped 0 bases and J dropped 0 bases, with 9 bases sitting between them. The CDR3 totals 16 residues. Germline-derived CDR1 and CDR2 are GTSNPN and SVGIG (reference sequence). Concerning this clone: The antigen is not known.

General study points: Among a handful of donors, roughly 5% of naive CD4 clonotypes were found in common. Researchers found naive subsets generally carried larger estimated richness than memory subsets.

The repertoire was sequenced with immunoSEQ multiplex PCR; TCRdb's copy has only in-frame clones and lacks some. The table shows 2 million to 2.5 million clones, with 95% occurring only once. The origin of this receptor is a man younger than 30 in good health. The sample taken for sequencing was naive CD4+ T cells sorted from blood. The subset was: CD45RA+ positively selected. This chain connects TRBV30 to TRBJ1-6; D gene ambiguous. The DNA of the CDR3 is TGTGCCTGGAGTGTGAAGGGTCGCTCCTATAATTCACCCCTCCACTTT. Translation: CAWSVKGRSYNSPLHF.